This T cell receptor beta chain was sequenced for a study of T cell responses to AZD1222 COVID-19 vaccine. Profiling relied on immunoSEQ multiplex PCR, and the TCRdb table lists in-frame clones only, not all of them. Altogether roughly 70,000 clones are present, 70% to 90% being singletons, with the ten largest covering 1.3%. The receptor was isolated from an adult who received the AZD1222 COVID-19 vaccine. The sample in question was peripheral blood, obtained 28 days after the second AZD1222 dose.

CDR3 region: CSVEDTSWGEQYF. CDR3 sequence (DNA): TGCAGCGTTGAAGATACATCATGGGGCGAGCAGTACTTC. The V gene is TRBV29-1, the J gene TRBJ2-7; D call uncertain. The CDR3 extends over 13 amino acids. Germline V gives CDR1 SQVTM, CDR2 ANQGSEA. Trimming left V 0 bases short and J 6 bases short, with 12 bases between.